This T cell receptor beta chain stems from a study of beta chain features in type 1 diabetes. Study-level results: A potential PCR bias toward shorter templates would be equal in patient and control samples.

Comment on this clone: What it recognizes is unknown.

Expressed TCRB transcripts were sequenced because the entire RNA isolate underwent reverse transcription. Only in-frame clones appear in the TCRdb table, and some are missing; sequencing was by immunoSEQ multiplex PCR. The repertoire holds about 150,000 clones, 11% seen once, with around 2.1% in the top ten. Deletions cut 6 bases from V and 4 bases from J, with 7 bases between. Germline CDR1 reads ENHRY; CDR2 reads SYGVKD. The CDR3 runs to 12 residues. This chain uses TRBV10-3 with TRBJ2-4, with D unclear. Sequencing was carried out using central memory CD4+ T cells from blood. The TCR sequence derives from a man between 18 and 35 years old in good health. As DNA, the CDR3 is TGTGCCATCAGCAACCAGAAAAACATTCAGTACTTC. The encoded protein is CAISNQKNIQYF.